Listed here are 5 T cell receptor beta chains from one sample, sequenced in a study of shared clonotypes between healthy human individuals. Measured with immunoSEQ multiplex PCR; TCRdb has only the in-frame clones, and not every one. The table records about 230,000 clones, just over 65% of them present only once. The sequenced sample was memory CD4+ T cells sorted from blood. The subset denotes: CD45RA-negative fraction. The receptor set was obtained from a man aged 30 to 39 in good health.

A note on this clone: The junction differs from germline at one of its ends, possibly a read error. The rearrangement links TRBV28 to TRBJ1-2; no definite D call. CDR1 is MDHEN, CDR2 SYDVKM, per germline. The CDR3 runs to 11 residues. The CDR3 region is CASSFNHGYTF. Here the CDR3 DNA reads TGTGCCAGCAGTTTTAACCATGGCTACACCTTC.

Concerning this clone: The sample holds other DNA sequences that translate to the same CDR3. This chain uses TRBV28 with TRBJ1-4, with unresolved D. CDR3 length: 15 amino acids. Germline values: CDR1 MDHEN, CDR2 SYDVKM. The V end lost 2 bases, the J end lost 0 bases, and 7 bases lay between the germline ends. The CDR3 loop is CASSLPLATNEKLFF. In DNA form, the CDR3 reads TGTGCCAGCAGTTTACCCCTTGCAACTAATGAAAAACTGTTTTTT. The full variable domain, rest sourced from reference TRBV28 and TRBJ1-4, is DVKVTQSSRYLVKRTGEKVFLECVQDMDHENMFWYRQDPGLGLRLIYFSYDVKMKEKGDIPEGYSVSREKKERFSLILESASTNQTSMYLCASSLPLATNEKLFFGSGTQLSVL.

CDR3 loop: CASSSQAPTNEKLFF. CDR3 nucleotide sequence: TGTGCCAGTAGTTCACAGGCGCCAACTAATGAAAAACTGTTTTTT. The chain employs TRBV19 and TRBJ1-4; D possibly corresponds to TRBD1 (5 bases). V was clipped by 5 bases and J by 0 bases, with 10 bases between them. The CDR3 length is 15 residues. CDR1 and CDR2 (germline): LNHDA, SQIVND (reference sequence).

The chain carries TRBV11-2 and TRBJ2-2, with D perhaps TRBD2 (6 bases). The CDR3 length is 16 residues. CDR1 is SGHAT and CDR2 is FQNNGV in the germline V gene. The V gene lost 4 bases and the J gene lost 1 base, with 13 bases spanning the gap. In nucleotides, the CDR3 is TGTGCCAGCAGCTCCACTAGCTGGGAGAACACCGGGGAGCTGTTTTTT. Amino acids: CASSSTSWENTGELFF.

The V gene is TRBV5-1, the J gene TRBJ2-5, with TRBD2 matching over 9 bases. With 2 bases clipped from V and 2 bases from J, the junction kept 1 base outside the gene matches. The CDR3 covers 14 residues. Germline lookup yields CDR1 SGHRS and CDR2 YFSETQ. In nucleotides, the CDR3 is TGCGCCAGCAGCTTAAGCGGGGGGCAAGAGACCCAGTACTTC. Amino acids: CASSLSGGQETQYF. The complete variable domain, with remaining parts taken from reference TRBV5-1 and TRBJ2-5, reads KAGVTQTPRYLIKTRGQQVTLSCSPISGHRSVSWYQQTPGQGLQFLFEYFSETQRNKGNFPGRFSGRQFSNSRSEMNVSTLELGDSALYLCASSLSGGQETQYFGPGTRLLVL.